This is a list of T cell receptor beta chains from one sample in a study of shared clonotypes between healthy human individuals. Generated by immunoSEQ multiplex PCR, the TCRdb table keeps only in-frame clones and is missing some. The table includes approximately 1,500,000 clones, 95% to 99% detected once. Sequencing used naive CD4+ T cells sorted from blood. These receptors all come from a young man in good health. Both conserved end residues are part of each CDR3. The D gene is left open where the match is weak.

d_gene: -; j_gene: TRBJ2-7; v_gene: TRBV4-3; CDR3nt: TGCGCCAGCAGCCAAGATGCCCCACTGATGACCTACGAGCAGTACTTC; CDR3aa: CASSQDAPLMTYEQYF
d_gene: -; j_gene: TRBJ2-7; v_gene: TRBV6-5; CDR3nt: TGTGCCAGCCGACCGGGGATCCGCTCCTACGAGCAGTACTTC; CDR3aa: CASRPGIRSYEQYF
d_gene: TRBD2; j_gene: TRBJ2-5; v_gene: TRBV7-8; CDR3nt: TGTGCCAGCAGCCTAGGGTCTAGCGGGAGCGGAGAGACCCAGTACTTC; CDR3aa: CASSLGSSGSGETQYF
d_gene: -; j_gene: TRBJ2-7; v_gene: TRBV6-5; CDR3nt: TGTGCCAGCAGTTACTCCCTAGCTTCGGCGTCGTGGTACTTC; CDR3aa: CASSYSLASASWYF
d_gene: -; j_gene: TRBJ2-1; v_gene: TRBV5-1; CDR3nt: TGCGCCAGCAGCTTGGAGGGCCAGGTGGATCACAATGAGCAGTTCTTC; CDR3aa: CASSLEGQVDHNEQFF
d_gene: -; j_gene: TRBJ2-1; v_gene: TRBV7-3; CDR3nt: TGTGCCAGCAGCTTAGAGTCGCGGGGTTTGGGTGAGCAGTTCTTC; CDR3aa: CASSLESRGLGEQFF
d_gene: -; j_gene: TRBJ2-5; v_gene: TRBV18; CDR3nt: TGTGCCAGCAAAGGAAACCAGGAGGATAGAGAGACCCAGTACTTC; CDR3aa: CASKGNQEDRETQYF
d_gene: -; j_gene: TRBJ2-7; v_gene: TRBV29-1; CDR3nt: TGCAGCGTGGGGACCCGGGCCTACGAGCAGTACTTC; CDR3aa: CSVGTRAYEQYF
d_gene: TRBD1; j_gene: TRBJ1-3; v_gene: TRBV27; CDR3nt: TGTGCCAGCAGGACAGGGGCTGGAAACACCATATATTTT; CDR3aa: CASRTGAGNTIYF
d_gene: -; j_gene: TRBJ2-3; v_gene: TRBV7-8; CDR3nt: TGTGCCAGCACCCGTTCTCCGGGTGGTACAGATACGCAGTATTTT; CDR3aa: CASTRSPGGTDTQYF